These 14 T cell receptor beta chains were all obtained from the same sample, sequenced in a study of T cell responses to AZD1222 COVID-19 vaccine. Using immunoSEQ multiplex PCR, the repertoire was profiled, and TCRdb retains in-frame clones only, with some absent. The sample holds under 200,000 clones, more than 90% seen once. Sample: peripheral blood, taken on day 0 of AZD1222 vaccination. The receptors stem from an adult in good health.

The rearrangement joins TRBV18 to TRBJ2-5; 7 nucleotides agree with TRBD1. The germline CDR1 and CDR2 sequences are KGHSH and LQKENI. V dropped 3 bases and J dropped 1; count of bases not matched to a gene: 2. This CDR3 is built from 14 residues. CDR3 residues: CASSPDRVQETQYF. CDR3 bases: TGTGCCAGCTCACCCGACAGGGTCCAAGAGACCCAGTACTTC.

The chain links TRBV5-1 to TRBJ2-7, with D perhaps TRBD2 (5 bases). V was trimmed by 2 bases and J by 1 base, leaving 19 bases between them. The CDR3 consists of 17 residues. CDR1 and CDR2 from the germline V gene are SGHRS and YFSETQ. CDR3 sequence: CASSLFAGTSQSYEQYF. CDR3 DNA sequence: TGCGCCAGCAGCTTATTCGCGGGCACTTCCCAATCCTACGAGCAGTACTTC.

This chain joins TRBV7-2 and TRBJ1-5; TRBD1 matches at 8 bases. This CDR3 is built from 17 residues. After removal of 5 bases from V and 2 bases from J, the junction contained 11 bases not matched to a gene. Germline CDR1 is SGHTA and CDR2 is FQGNSA. CDR3 in DNA: TGTGCCAGCAGCCCCGGACAGGGCCCTCCCGGCAATCAGCCCCAGCATTTT. The encoded protein is CASSPGQGPPGNQPQHF. Together with reference TRBV7-2 and TRBJ1-5, the CDR3 gives the full variable domain: GAGVSQSPSNKVTEKGKDVELRCDPISGHTALYWYRQSLGQGLEFLIYFQGNSAPDKSGLPSDRFSAERTGGSVSTLTIQRTQQEDSAVYLCASSPGQGPPGNQPQHFGDGTRLSIL.

This chain connects TRBV27 to TRBJ2-3, with D hard to call. This CDR3 spans 12 amino acids. V was trimmed by 5 bases and J by 2 bases, leaving 5 bases between them. Germline assignment: CDR1 MNHEY and CDR2 SMNVEV (reference sequence). The CDR3 region is CASSGVTDTQYF. CDR3 nucleotides: TGTGCCAGCAGTGGTGTCACAGATACGCAGTATTTT.

The CDR3 DNA reads TGCGCCAGCAGTGAGCCCCACACTGAAGCTTTCTTT. Protein: CASSEPHTEAFF. This rearrangement joins TRBV10-2 to TRBJ1-1, with D hard to call. CDR1 and CDR2 from the germline V gene are WSHSY and SAAADI. The ends were cut back, 2 bases at V and 3 bases at J, with 4 bases in the middle. CDR3 length: 12 amino acids.

V usage is TRBV28 and J usage is TRBJ2-7; D is ambiguous. Between the trimmed V and J ends, which lost 3 bases and 9 bases, there was a span of 12 bases. CDR3 length: 12 amino acids. The V gene's germline CDR1 is MDHEN and CDR2 SYDVKM. This CDR3 is CASSFHRAGQYF. CDR3 nucleotides: TGTGCCAGCAGTTTTCATCGAGCTGGGCAGTACTTC.

V is TRBV7-9 and J is TRBJ2-7; a weak D match, TRBD1 (6 bases). The CDR3 runs to 14 residues. V gave up 5 bases and J gave up 3 bases, with 14 bases separating them. Germline V gives CDR1 SEHNR, CDR2 FQNEAQ (reference sequence). The CDR3, as DNA: TGTGCCAGCAGCCCGCCGGACAGTTGCTACGAGCAGTACTTC. Residues: CASSPPDSCYEQYF.

DNA for the CDR3: TGCGCCAGCAGCCAAGTTGTCGGGGCGACCACTGAAGCTTTCTTT. Its translation is CASSQVVGATTEAFF. The genes are TRBV4-1 and TRBJ1-1; a weak D match, TRBD1 (5 bases). The CDR3 runs 15 residues. V lost 1 base and J lost 4, with 13 bases in between. Looked up from germline, CDR1 is MGHRA and CDR2 is YSYEKL.

The chain couples TRBV18 to TRBJ2-2; 8 positions match TRBD2. Germline lookup yields CDR1 KGHSH and CDR2 LQKENI. There are 16 residues in the CDR3. The ends lost 3 bases at V and 4 bases at J; junction bases unmatched: 7. CDR3 DNA: TGTGCCAGCTCACCCCCCCTGAGCGGGAGCACCGGGGAGCTGTTTTTT. Protein: CASSPPLSGSTGELFF.

This chain connects TRBV7-8 to TRBJ1-5, with D possibly TRBD1 on 5 matching bases. V was pared by 0 bases and J by 2 bases, with 8 bases between. Germline lookup yields CDR1 SGHVS and CDR2 FQNEAQ. The CDR3 is made up of 15 amino acids. The CDR3 DNA sequence: TGTGCCAGCAGCTTAGCCGCGGGGGGCAATCAGCCCCAGCATTTT. Amino acids: CASSLAAGGNQPQHF.

The rearrangement uses TRBV6-5 and TRBJ2-7; D is possibly TRBD1 (5 bases). Looked up from germline, CDR1 is MNHEY and CDR2 is SVGAGI. The CDR3 has 16 residues. V lost 0 bases, J lost 3 bases, and 15 bases lay in between. The CDR3 DNA follows: TGTGCCAGCAGTTACTCCACAGGCTCCCAAAGCTACGAGCAGTACTTC. Amino acid sequence: CASSYSTGSQSYEQYF.

The gene calls are TRBV4-2 and TRBJ1-5; unclear D gene. Germline loops: CDR1 LGHNA, CDR2 YNFKEQ. The CDR3 has 15 residues. V lost 4 bases to trimming and J lost 3 bases, with 13 bases between them. CDR3 residues: CASSPNDKSNQPQHF. The CDR3 DNA is TGTGCCAGCAGCCCAAACGACAAGTCCAATCAGCCCCAGCATTTT.

The chain recombines TRBV9 with TRBJ1-4; no definite D call. V lost 3 bases and J 8 bases, leaving 11 bases between the germline ends. The CDR3 length is 13 residues. Germline CDR1 and CDR2: SGDLS and YYNGEE. CDR3 in amino acids: CASSATPAEKLFF. The DNA for the CDR3 is TGTGCCAGCAGCGCGACTCCCGCCGAAAAACTGTTTTTT.

The DNA of the CDR3 is TGTGCCAGCTCACCCGAAAATACAGGGTCCTACGAGCAGTACTTC. Its translation is CASSPENTGSYEQYF. The rearrangement uses TRBV18 and TRBJ2-7, with D tentatively TRBD1 (6 bases). Trimming removed 3 bases at V and 1 base at J, with 13 bases between. Germline CDR1 KGHSH, CDR2 LQKENI. CDR3 size: 15 residues. The full variable domain, rest sourced from reference TRBV18 and TRBJ2-7, is NAGVMQNPRHLVRRRGQEARLRCSPMKGHSHVYWYRQLPEEGLKFMVYLQKENIIDESGMPKERFSAEFPKEGPSILRIQQVVRGDSAAYFCASSPENTGSYEQYFGPGTRLTVT.